The rows below give T cell receptor beta chains drawn from one sample of a study of cytomegalovirus exposure and HLA in healthy donors. The repertoire was sequenced with immunoSEQ multiplex PCR; TCRdb's copy has only in-frame clones and lacks some. The sample has 120,000 to 150,000 clones, roughly 76% seen once. What was sequenced was PBMCs. Receptors were obtained from a female donor in good health and CMV-seronegative. Both conserved end residues are part of each CDR3. D genes are given only for firm matches. Clone size is shown for a subset of rows, as once, few, many or a class of expanded clone.

clone_size j_call d_call v_call cdr3_nt cdr3_aa
once TRBJ2-2 TRBD2 TRBV27 TGTGCCAGCAGTTCCTGGACTAGCGGGACGAACACCGGGGAGCTGTTTTTT CASSSWTSGTNTGELFF
- TRBJ2-3 - TRBV6-4 TGTGCCAGCAGTGATAGACTAGAAACAGATACGCAGTATTTT CASSDRLETDTQYF
- TRBJ2-2 - TRBV6-6 TGTGCCAGCAGTTACTCCGATTTACTGAACACCGGGGAGCTGTTTTTT CASSYSDLLNTGELFF
- TRBJ2-1 TRBD2 TRBV5-5 TGTGCCAGCAGCTTACGACTAGCGGGAGTCAAGATTTACAATGAGCAGTTCTTC CASSLRLAGVKIYNEQFF
- TRBJ2-7 - TRBV7-9 TGTGCCAGCAGCTTGGCAGTCTACGAGCAGTACTTC CASSLAVYEQYF
few TRBJ1-1 - TRBV6-1 TGTGCCAGCAGTCCGACAATTGGCACTGAAGCTTTCTTT CASSPTIGTEAFF
- TRBJ1-5 - TRBV28 TGTGCCAGCAGTTTATTTCGGCCAGGTAGCAATCAGCCCCAGCATTTT CASSLFRPGSNQPQHF
- TRBJ2-1 TRBD2 TRBV10-2 TGCGCCAGCAGTGAGTCGGGACTAGTACGCAATGAGCAGTTCTTC CASSESGLVRNEQFF
- TRBJ2-1 - TRBV4-2 TGTGCCAGCAGCCTCCTAGCGTCGAGCTCCTACAATGAGCAGTTCTTC CASSLLASSSYNEQFF
- TRBJ2-3 TRBD2 TRBV6-5 TGTGCCAGCAGTTACTCGAGCGGGAGGGGCACAGATACGCAGTATTTT CASSYSSGRGTDTQYF
- TRBJ2-5 TRBD2 TRBV6-6 TGTGCCAGCAGTTACCGGGGACTAGTCCAAGAGACCCAGTACTTC CASSYRGLVQETQYF
- TRBJ1-4 TRBD1 TRBV9 TGTGCCAGCAGCGCGGGACAGGGGGATGAAAAACTGTTTTTT CASSAGQGDEKLFF
once TRBJ1-2 TRBD1 TRBV2 TGTGCCAGCAGTGGCGCAGGGGGTATGGATGGCTACACCTTC CASSGAGGMDGYTF
- TRBJ1-2 TRBD1 TRBV6-6 TGTGCCAGCAGTCCCCGACAGGGCATAAACTATGGCTACACCTTC CASSPRQGINYGYTF
- TRBJ2-1 - TRBV5-1 TGCGCCAGCAGCTTCACAGCGGGCCCAGGGAATGAGCAGTTCTTC CASSFTAGPGNEQFF
- TRBJ2-7 TRBD2 TRBV15 TGTGCCACCCGAAACCCTAGCGGGAGGAACTCCTACGAGCAGTACTTC CATRNPSGRNSYEQYF
- TRBJ1-1 - TRBV6-5 TGTGCCAGCAGTTACTCGAGATTCGGCACTGAAGCTTTCTTT CASSYSRFGTEAFF
once TRBJ1-5 - TRBV25-1 TGTGCCAGCAGGGGAGGAGGAGGCCAGCCCCAGCATTTT CASRGGGGQPQHF
- TRBJ2-3 - TRBV28 TGTGCCAGCAGCCGACCATGGGCCCCGGATACGCAGTATTTT CASSRPWAPDTQYF
- TRBJ1-4 TRBD1 TRBV4-1 TGCGCCAGCAGCCTACAGGGGGCGCAGGGTAATGAAAAACTGTTTTTT CASSLQGAQGNEKLFF
few TRBJ1-3 - TRBV28 TGTGCCAGCCTCCTAGCCCGAAACCCCGCTGGAAACACCATATATTTT CASLLARNPAGNTIYF
- TRBJ1-1 - TRBV11-2 TGTGCCAGCAGCTTAGGGCAGGGTGGACAAACTGAAGCTTTCTTT CASSLGQGGQTEAFF